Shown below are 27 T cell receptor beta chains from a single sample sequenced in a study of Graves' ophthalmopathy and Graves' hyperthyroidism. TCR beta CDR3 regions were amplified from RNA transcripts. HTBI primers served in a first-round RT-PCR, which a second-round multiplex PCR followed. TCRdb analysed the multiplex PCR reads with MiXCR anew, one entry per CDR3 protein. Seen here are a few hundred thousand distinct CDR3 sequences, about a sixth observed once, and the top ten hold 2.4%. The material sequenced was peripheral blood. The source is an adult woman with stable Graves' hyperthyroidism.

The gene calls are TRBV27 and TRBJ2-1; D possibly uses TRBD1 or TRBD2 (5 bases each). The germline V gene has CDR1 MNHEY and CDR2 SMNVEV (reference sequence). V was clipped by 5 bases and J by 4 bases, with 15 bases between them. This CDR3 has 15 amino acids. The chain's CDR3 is CASSPIGTEYNEQFF. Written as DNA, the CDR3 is TGTGCCAGCAGTCCAATAGGGACGGAATACAATGAGCAGTTCTTC.

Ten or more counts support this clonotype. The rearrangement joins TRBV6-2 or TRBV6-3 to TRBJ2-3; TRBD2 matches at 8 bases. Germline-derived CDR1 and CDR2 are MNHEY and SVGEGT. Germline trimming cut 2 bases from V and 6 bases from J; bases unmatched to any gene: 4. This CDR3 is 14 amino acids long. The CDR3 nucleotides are TGTGCCAGCAGTTACGCGACTAGCGAGGATACGCAGTATTTT. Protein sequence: CASSYATSEDTQYF.

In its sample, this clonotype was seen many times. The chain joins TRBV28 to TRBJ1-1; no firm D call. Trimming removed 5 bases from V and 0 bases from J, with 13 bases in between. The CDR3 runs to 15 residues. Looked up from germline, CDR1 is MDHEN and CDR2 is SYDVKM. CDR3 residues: CASSPQRSVNTEAFF. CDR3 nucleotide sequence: TGTGCCAGCAGTCCCCAGCGAAGTGTGAACACTGAAGCTTTCTTT. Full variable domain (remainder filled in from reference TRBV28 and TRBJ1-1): DVKVTQSSRYLVKRTGEKVFLECVQDMDHENMFWYRQDPGLGLRLIYFSYDVKMKEKGDIPEGYSVSREKKERFSLILESASTNQTSMYLCASSPQRSVNTEAFFGQGTRLTVV.

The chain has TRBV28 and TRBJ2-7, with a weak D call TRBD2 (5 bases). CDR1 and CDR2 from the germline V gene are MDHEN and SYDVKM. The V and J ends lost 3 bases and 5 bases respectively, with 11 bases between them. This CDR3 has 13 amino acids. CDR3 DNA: TGTGCCAGCAGTTTGAGCGGACTGGACGAGCAGTACTTC. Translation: CASSLSGLDEQYF.

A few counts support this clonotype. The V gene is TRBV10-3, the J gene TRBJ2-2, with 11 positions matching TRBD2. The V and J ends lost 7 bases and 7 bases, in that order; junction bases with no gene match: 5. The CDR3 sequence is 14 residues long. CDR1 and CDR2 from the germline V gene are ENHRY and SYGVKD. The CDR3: CAINSGRALGELFF. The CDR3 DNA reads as TGTGCCATCAATAGCGGGAGGGCCCTCGGGGAGCTGTTTTTT.

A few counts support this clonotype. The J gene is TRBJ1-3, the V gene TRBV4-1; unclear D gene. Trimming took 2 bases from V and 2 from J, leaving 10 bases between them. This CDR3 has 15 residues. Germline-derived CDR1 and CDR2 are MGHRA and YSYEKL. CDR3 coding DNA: TGCGCCAGCAGCCAAAGGACCGCACCTGGAAACACCATATATTTT. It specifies CASSQRTAPGNTIYF.

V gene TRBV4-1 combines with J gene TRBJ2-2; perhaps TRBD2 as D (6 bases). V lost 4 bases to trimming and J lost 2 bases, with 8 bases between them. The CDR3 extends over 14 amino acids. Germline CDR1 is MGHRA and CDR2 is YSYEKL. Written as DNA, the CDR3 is TGCGCCAGCAGCCCGGGGGAAAACACCGGGGAGCTGTTTTTT. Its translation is CASSPGENTGELFF.

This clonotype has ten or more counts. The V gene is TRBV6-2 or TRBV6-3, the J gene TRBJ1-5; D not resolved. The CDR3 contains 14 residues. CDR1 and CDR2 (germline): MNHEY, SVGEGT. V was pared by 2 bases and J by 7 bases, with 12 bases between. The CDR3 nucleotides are TGTGCCAGCAGTTACGTCTCTTCTGGGCAGCCCCAGCATTTT. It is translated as CASSYVSSGQPQHF.

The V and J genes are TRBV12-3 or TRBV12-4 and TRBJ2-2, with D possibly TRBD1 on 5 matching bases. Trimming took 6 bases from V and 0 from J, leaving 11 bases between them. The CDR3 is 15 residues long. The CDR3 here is CASSLQASNTGELFF. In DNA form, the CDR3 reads TGTGCCAGCAGCTTACAGGCATCGAACACCGGGGAGCTGTTTTTT.

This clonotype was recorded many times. In DNA, the CDR3 is TGTGCCAGCAGCCCCAGACAGGGAGATCGCTCTGGGGCCAACGTCCTGACTTTC. Translation gives CASSPRQGDRSGANVLTF. V and J are TRBV9 and TRBJ2-6; 7 bases agree with TRBD1. The length of the CDR3 is 18 residues. Germline V lookup: CDR1 SGDLS, CDR2 YYNGEE. J lost 0 bases, V lost 4 bases, and 10 bases had no gene match.

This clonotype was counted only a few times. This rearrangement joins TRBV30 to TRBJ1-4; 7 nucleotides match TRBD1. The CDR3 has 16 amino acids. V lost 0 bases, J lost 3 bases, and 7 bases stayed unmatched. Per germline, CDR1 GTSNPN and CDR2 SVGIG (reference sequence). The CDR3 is CAWSVRRGTANEKLFF. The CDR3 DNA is TGTGCCTGGAGTGTTCGACGGGGGACAGCTAATGAAAAACTGTTTTTT. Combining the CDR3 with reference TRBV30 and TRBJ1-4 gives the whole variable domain SQTIHQWPATLVQPVGSPLSLECTVEGTSNPNLYWYRQAAGRGLQLLFYSVGIGQISSEVPQNLSASRPQDRQFILSSKKLLLSDSGFYLCAWSVRRGTANEKLFFGSGTQLSVL.

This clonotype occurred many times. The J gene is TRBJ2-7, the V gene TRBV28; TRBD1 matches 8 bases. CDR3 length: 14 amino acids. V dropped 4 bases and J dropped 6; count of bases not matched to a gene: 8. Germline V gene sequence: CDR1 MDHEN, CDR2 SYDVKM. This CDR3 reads CASSSEDREGEQYF. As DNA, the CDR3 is TGTGCCAGCAGTTCAGAGGACAGGGAAGGCGAGCAGTACTTC.

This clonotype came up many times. CDR3 sequence (DNA): TGTGCCTGGAGCCGGGCGGTCGTAAGGGTCCGAGAGACCCAGTACTTC. Translated, it gives CAWSRAVVRVRETQYF. The J gene is TRBJ2-5, the V gene TRBV30; D not resolved. The CDR3 totals 16 residues. The V and J ends lost 3 bases and 4 bases respectively, with 21 bases between them. The V gene's germline CDR1 is GTSNPN and CDR2 SVGIG (reference sequence). The complete variable domain, with remaining parts taken from reference TRBV30 and TRBJ2-5, reads SQTIHQWPATLVQPVGSPLSLECTVEGTSNPNLYWYRQAAGRGLQLLFYSVGIGQISSEVPQNLSASRPQDRQFILSSKKLLLSDSGFYLCAWSRAVVRVRETQYFGPGTRLLVL.

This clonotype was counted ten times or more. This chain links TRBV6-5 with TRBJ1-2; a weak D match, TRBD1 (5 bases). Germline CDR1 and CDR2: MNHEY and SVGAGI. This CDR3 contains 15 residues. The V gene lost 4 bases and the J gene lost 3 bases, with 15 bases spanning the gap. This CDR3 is CASSFSGPGHYGYTF. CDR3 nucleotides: TGTGCCAGCAGTTTTTCGGGACCGGGGCACTATGGCTACACCTTC.

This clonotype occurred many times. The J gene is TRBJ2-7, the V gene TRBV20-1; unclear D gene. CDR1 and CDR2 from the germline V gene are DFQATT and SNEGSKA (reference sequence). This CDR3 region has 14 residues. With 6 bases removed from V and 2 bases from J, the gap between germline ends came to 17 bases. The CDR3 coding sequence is TGCAGTGCAAACCACGCCCGGGTGCCCTACGAGCAGTACTTC. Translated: CSANHARVPYEQYF.

CDR3 sequence (DNA): TGTGCCAGCAGTTACATAGGACCCCGGGGCCCTGAAGCTTTCTTT. It encodes CASSYIGPRGPEAFF. V is TRBV6-5 and J is TRBJ1-1; D is possibly TRBD1 (5 bases). CDR1 MNHEY and CDR2 SVGAGI come from the germline V gene. Trimming cost V 2 bases and J 6 bases, with 16 bases left between them. The length of the CDR3 is 15 residues.

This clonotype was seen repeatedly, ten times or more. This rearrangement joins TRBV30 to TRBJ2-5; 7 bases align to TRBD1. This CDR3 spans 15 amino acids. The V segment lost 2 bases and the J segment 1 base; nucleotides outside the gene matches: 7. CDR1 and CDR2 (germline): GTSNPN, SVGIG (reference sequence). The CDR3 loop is CAWSKGAAFQETQYF. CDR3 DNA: TGTGCCTGGAGTAAGGGGGCAGCCTTCCAAGAGACCCAGTACTTC.

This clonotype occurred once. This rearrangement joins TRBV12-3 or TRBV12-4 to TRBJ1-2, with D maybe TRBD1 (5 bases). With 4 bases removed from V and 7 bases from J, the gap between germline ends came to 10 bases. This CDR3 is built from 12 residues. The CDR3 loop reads CASSYLGLGYTF. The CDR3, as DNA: TGTGCCAGCAGTTACCTGGGGCTTGGCTACACCTTC.

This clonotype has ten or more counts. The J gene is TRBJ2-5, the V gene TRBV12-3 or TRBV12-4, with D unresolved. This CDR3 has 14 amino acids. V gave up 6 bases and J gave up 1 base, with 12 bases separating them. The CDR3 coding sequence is TGTGCCAGCAGAATAGGAGCGTCCCAAGAGACCCAGTACTTC. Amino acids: CASRIGASQETQYF.

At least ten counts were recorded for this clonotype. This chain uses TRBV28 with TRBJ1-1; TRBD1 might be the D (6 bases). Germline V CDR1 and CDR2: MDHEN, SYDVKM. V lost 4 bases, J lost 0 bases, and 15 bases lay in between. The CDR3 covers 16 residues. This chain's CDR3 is CASSSIQGSMNTEAFF. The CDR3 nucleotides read TGTGCCAGCAGTTCTATTCAGGGGTCCATGAACACTGAAGCTTTCTTT.

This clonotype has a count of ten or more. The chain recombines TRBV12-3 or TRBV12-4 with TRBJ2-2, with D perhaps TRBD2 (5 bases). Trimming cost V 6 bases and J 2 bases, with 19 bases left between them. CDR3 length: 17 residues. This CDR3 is CASSPTGSGINTGELFF. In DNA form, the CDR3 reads TGTGCCAGCAGCCCGACGGGGAGTGGTATAAACACCGGGGAGCTGTTTTTT.

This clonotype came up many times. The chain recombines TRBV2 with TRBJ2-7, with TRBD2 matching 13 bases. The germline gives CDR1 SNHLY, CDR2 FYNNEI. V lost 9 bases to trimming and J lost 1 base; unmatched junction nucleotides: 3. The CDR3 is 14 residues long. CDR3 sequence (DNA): TGTGCCAGATCACTAGCGGGAGGGTCCTACGAGCAGTACTTC. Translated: CARSLAGGSYEQYF.

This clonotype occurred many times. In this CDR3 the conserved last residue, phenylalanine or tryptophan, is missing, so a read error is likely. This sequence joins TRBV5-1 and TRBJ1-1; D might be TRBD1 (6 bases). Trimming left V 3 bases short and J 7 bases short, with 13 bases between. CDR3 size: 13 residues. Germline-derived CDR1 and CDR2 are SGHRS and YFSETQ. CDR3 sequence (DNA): TGCGCCAGCAGCTCTCAACAGGGCAATGAAGCTTTCCTT. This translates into CASSSQQGNEAFL.

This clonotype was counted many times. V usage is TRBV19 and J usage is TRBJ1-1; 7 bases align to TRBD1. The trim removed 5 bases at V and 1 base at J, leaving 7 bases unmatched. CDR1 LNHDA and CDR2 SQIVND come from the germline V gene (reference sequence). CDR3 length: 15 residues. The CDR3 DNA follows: TGTGCCAGTAGTGCGTCGGACAGGTCGAACACTGAAGCTTTCTTT. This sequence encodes CASSASDRSNTEAFF.

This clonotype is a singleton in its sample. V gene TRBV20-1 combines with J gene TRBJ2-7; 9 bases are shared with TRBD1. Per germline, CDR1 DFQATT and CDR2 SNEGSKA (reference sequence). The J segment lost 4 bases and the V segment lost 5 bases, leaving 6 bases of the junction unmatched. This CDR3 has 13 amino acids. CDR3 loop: CSAWTGDAYEQYF. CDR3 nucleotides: TGCAGTGCTTGGACAGGGGACGCATACGAGCAGTACTTC.

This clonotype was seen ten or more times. CDR3 region: CASSLSSGTDTQYF. The CDR3 DNA reads TGTGCCAGCAGTCTTAGCAGCGGCACAGATACGCAGTATTTT. The chain joins TRBV6-2 or TRBV6-3 to TRBJ2-3; D remains unclear. Germline CDR1 is MNHEY and CDR2 is SVGEGT. V lost 5 bases to trimming and J lost 1 base, with 10 bases between them. The CDR3 consists of 14 residues.

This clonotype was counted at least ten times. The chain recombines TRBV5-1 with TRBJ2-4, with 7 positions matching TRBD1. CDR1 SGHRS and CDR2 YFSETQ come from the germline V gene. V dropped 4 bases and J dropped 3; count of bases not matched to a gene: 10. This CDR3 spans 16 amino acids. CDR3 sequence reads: CASSLPGQNGKNIQYF. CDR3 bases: TGCGCCAGCAGCCTACCGGGACAGAATGGCAAAAACATTCAGTACTTC. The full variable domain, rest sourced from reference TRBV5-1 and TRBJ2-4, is KAGVTQTPRYLIKTRGQQVTLSCSPISGHRSVSWYQQTPGQGLQFLFEYFSETQRNKGNFPGRFSGRQFSNSRSEMNVSTLELGDSALYLCASSLPGQNGKNIQYFGAGTRLSVL.